This T cell receptor beta chain appears in the sequencing data of a study of blood T cell repertoires in COVID-19 (dated by TCRdb to the early 2020s). Describing the broader study: The collaborator samples originated in the United States, Italy and Spain and spanned the acute and convalescent phases of COVID-19. The repertoires were released in a freely available public database intended as a resource for research on the immune response to SARS-CoV-2. HLA class I and class II types, where available, came from metadata supplied by the sample provider rather than from assay-based typing. The samples were drawn from the first 160 participants of the ongoing ImmuneRACE study and from 950 to 1,500 subjects provided by 6 global collaborators. Deeply sampled blood TCRbeta repertoires from subjects exposed to, actively infected with, or recovered from COVID-19 were included in the dataset. Sample metadata almost always included a de-identified subject ID, COVID-19 status, age in years and sex. The material from the prospective study consisted of cDNA or gDNA derived from T cells, B-cell-depleted T cells, or PBMCs.

The immunoSEQ Assay, a bias-controlled multiplex PCR, was used to amplify TCRbeta CDR3 regions from genomic DNA. On the authors' methods: The number of nucleated cells in each sample was estimated by amplification of reference gene primers within the assay. Sequence reads were collapsed and filtered to measure the absolute abundance of every unique TCRbeta CDR3 rearrangement. For each sample, productive Simpson clonality was calculated by taking the square root of Simpson's diversity index across productive rearrangements. In its TCRdb copy, this immuneACCESS table keeps in-frame sequences only and misses some clones. Where compared with another copy, unresolved V genes explain less than half of these, and the others have no known cause. V and J calls plus clone size are reproduced from that table; the DNA served to infer D and trimming. Here the sample has about 26,000 clones; roughly 90% occur a single time. The ten largest clones represent less than 9% of the sample.

Collaborating institutions collected whole blood in K2EDTA tubes following their own protocols. Collaborator samples were shipped for TCRbeta analysis as frozen whole blood, isolated PBMCs, or DNA extracted from either sample type. As for this clone: What this receptor recognizes is not known. The input lacks base qualities; no much larger clone sits a single base away.

Summary of the overall study and its limitations: How much clinical and demographic metadata was included differed by source and by participant, and the metadata was provided uncurated.

Sequenced material: peripheral blood. The sequence derives from a human donor in a cohort sampled during active COVID-19.

In nucleotide form, the sequence is TGTGCCAGTAGCTCGAGTTCGGGACTACCCTACGAGCAGTACTTC. Translation gives CASSSSSGLPYEQYF. The chain links TRBV19 with TRBJ2-7, and 7 bases in between align with TRBD2. V has 6 bases trimmed and J has 2 bases trimmed; junction bases matching no gene number 10. The germline V gene (reference sequence) gives CDR1 as LNHDA and CDR2 as SQIVND. The CDR3 goes from the cysteine to the phenylalanine over 15 residues. The retained sequence is limited to the CDR3, 45 bases, with the frame set at the first base.